This T cell receptor (beta chain) was identified in a study of blood T cell repertoires in COVID-19 (dated by TCRdb to about 2020). Study-level background: The collaborator samples originated in the United States, Italy and Spain and spanned the acute and convalescent phases of COVID-19. The sample metadata nearly always contained a de-identified subject ID, COVID-19 status, age in years and sex. Where available, HLA class I and class II types were taken from metadata supplied by the sample provider and were not determined by assay-based typing. The material from the prospective study consisted of cDNA or gDNA derived from T cells, B-cell-depleted T cells, or PBMCs. The samples were drawn from the first 160 participants of the ongoing ImmuneRACE study and from some 1,300 subjects provided by 6 global collaborators. A freely available public database, intended as a resource for researchers studying the immune response to SARS-CoV-2, is where the repertoires were released. Deeply sampled blood TCRbeta repertoires from subjects exposed to, actively infected with, or recovered from COVID-19 were included in the dataset. General study outcomes and caveats: How much clinical and demographic metadata was included differed by source and by participant, and the metadata was provided uncurated.

The immunoSEQ Assay, a bias-controlled multiplex PCR, was used to amplify TCRbeta CDR3 regions from genomic DNA. The study's processing was this. The number of nucleated cells in each sample was estimated by amplification of reference gene primers within the assay. To quantify the absolute abundance of each unique TCRbeta CDR3 rearrangement, sequence reads were collapsed and filtered. For each sample, productive Simpson clonality was calculated by taking the square root of Simpson's diversity index across productive rearrangements. TCRdb took this table from immuneACCESS and kept in-frame rearrangements with V and J called. Such tables lack part of the clones; where checked against another copy, unresolved V genes explain under half of the gap, and the rest is unexplained. That table furnishes V, J and clone size, whereas the DNA furnished D and trimming. The sample table holds some 110,000 clones, of which roughly 80% were seen once. 15% of the sample is held by the ten biggest clonotypes.

The germline V gene yields MNHNS for CDR1 and SASEGT for CDR2. The CDR3, cysteine through phenylalanine, is 15 amino acids long. Only CDR3 DNA remains: 45 bases, in frame from the first base. The V and J ends are trimmed by 1 base and 5 bases, leaving 14 bases between them. This clone showed up just once. The antigen this receptor binds is unknown. Base qualities are not provided; no much larger clone lies one nucleotide away. Collaborating institutions collected whole blood in K2EDTA tubes following their own protocols. For TCRbeta analysis, collaborator samples were shipped as frozen whole blood, as isolated PBMCs, or as DNA extracted from either sample type.

The sequence was collected from a woman of 80 years or more with acute or convalescent COVID-19. The chain links TRBV6-1 with TRBJ1-2; TRBD1 is a possible D gene, resting on 6 matching bases. The specimen was peripheral blood. The DNA sequence reads TGTGCCAGCAGTGAAGGCATACAGGGTGAATATGGCTACACCTTC. Translated, it reads CASSEGIQGEYGYTF.